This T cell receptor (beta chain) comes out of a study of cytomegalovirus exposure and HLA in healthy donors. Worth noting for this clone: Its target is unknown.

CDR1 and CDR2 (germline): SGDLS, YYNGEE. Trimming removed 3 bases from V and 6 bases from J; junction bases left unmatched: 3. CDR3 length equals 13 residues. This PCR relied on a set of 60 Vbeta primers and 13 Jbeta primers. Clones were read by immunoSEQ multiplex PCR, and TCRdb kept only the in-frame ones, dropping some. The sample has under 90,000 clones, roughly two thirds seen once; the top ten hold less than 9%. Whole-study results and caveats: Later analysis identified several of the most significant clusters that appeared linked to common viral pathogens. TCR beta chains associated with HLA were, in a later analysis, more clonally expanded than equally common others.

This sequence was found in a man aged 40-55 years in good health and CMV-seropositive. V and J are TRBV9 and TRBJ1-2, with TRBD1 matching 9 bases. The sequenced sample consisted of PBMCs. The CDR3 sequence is CASSAGTGNGYTF. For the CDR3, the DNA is TGTGCCAGCAGCGCCGGGACAGGGAATGGCTACACCTTC.